A single sample is the source of the 26 T cell receptor beta chains below, sequenced in a study of blood T cell repertoires in COVID-19. The repertoire was sequenced with immunoSEQ multiplex PCR; TCRdb's copy has only in-frame clones and lacks some. The table records about 94,000 clones, about 74% of them present only once. What was sequenced was peripheral blood. These TCRs come from a human donor in a cohort sampled during active COVID-19.

The chain joins TRBV11-2 to TRBJ2-7, with 11 bases fitting TRBD1. CDR1 is SGHAT, CDR2 FQNNGV, per germline. Trimming at V came to 6 bases and at J to 3 bases, leaving 4 bases not matched to a gene. The CDR3 length is 14 residues. In nucleotides, the CDR3 is TGTGCCAGCAGTGCCGGGACAGGGGGCTACGAGCAGTACTTC. The encoded protein is CASSAGTGGYEQYF.

CDR3 protein: CASSLGQAETQYF. For the CDR3, the DNA is TGTGCCAGCAGCTTAGGGCAGGCGGAGACCCAGTACTTC. The chain joins TRBV7-2 to TRBJ2-5; D is unclear. Per germline, CDR1 SGHTA and CDR2 FQGNSA. Trimming shortened V by 1 base and J by 5 bases, and 8 bases separated the two germline ends. The CDR3 is 13 residues long. Filled out from reference TRBV7-2 and TRBJ2-5, the complete variable domain reads GAGVSQSPSNKVTEKGKDVELRCDPISGHTALYWYRQSLGQGLEFLIYFQGNSAPDKSGLPSDRFSAERTGGSVSTLTIQRTQQEDSAVYLCASSLGQAETQYFGPGTRLLVL.

This clone was counted only a few times. The rearrangement links TRBV7-8 to TRBJ2-5; the match to TRBD2 covers 8 bases. CDR3 length: 18 amino acids. V gave up 6 bases and J gave up 1 base; unmatched junction bases: 16. The germline CDR1 and CDR2 sequences are SGHVS and FQNEAQ. The CDR3: CASSPRGSGGLVQETQYF. The CDR3 DNA is TGTGCCAGCAGTCCCCGGGGGTCGGGGGGGTTGGTCCAAGAGACCCAGTACTTC.

A single count supports this clone. The chain links TRBV4-1 to TRBJ1-2; perhaps TRBD1 as D (5 bases). The CDR3 has 15 residues. Trimming took 0 bases from V and 7 from J, leaving 15 bases between them. Per germline, CDR1 MGHRA and CDR2 YSYEKL. This CDR3 is CASSQEGRTFLGYTF. As DNA, the CDR3 is TGCGCCAGCAGCCAAGAAGGGAGGACATTCCTTGGCTACACCTTC.

This chain links TRBV18 with TRBJ1-2; tentative D call: TRBD1 (6 bases). This CDR3 has 12 amino acids. V was cut by 0 bases and J by 8 bases, with 7 bases left in between. CDR1 is KGHSH and CDR2 is LQKENI in the germline V gene. CDR3 in DNA: TGTGCCAGCTCACCACCGGGGGCCGGCTACACCTTC. The encoded protein is CASSPPGAGYTF.

The V and J genes are TRBV18 and TRBJ1-1, with a weak D call TRBD1 (6 bases). CDR3 length equals 14 residues. Looked up from germline, CDR1 is KGHSH and CDR2 is LQKENI. Deletions cut 0 bases from V and 11 bases from J, with 16 bases between. DNA for the CDR3: TGTGCCAGCTCACCACCAGGTCTTGGGGGCATCGCTTTCTTT. This codes for CASSPPGLGGIAFF.

The chain links TRBV7-2 to TRBJ2-7; 7 bases fit TRBD2. After removal of 6 bases from V and 0 bases from J, the junction contained 11 bases not matched to a gene. The germline gives CDR1 SGHTA, CDR2 FQGNSA. The CDR3 consists of 16 residues. CDR3 sequence reads: CASRKGPSGSSYEQYF. DNA for the CDR3: TGTGCCAGCAGAAAGGGTCCTAGCGGAAGCTCCTACGAGCAGTACTTC.

The chain combines TRBV15 with TRBJ2-7; 8 bases agree with TRBD1. Trimming took 4 bases from V and 2 from J; bases not matched to a gene: 7. In germline, CDR1 is LNHNV, CDR2 YYDKDF (reference sequence). CDR3 size: 15 residues. For the CDR3, the DNA is TGTGCCACCAGCAATAACAGGGGGGAACCCTACGAGCAGTACTTC. Its protein is CATSNNRGEPYEQYF.

The V gene is TRBV18, the J gene TRBJ2-7; perhaps TRBD2 as D (7 bases). There are 16 residues in the CDR3. The V end lost 2 bases, the J end lost 4 bases, and 18 bases lay between the germline ends. From germline, CDR1 is KGHSH and CDR2 LQKENI. The chain's CDR3 is CASSPVGGRESYEQYF. The CDR3 DNA sequence: TGTGCCAGCTCACCAGTGGGGGGGCGGGAGAGTTACGAGCAGTACTTC.

This clone has only a few counts. This rearrangement joins TRBV27 to TRBJ2-7; D is possibly TRBD2 (7 bases). This CDR3 region has 15 residues. V lost 8 bases to trimming and J lost 2 bases, with 19 bases between them. The germline V gene encodes CDR1 MNHEY and CDR2 SMNVEV (reference sequence). The CDR3 DNA reads TGTGCCAGCCAATCGGGCGGGGGACACGCCTACGAGCAGTACTTC. Amino acids: CASQSGGGHAYEQYF.

CDR3 coding DNA: TGTGCCAGCAGGGGGATAGGAGGAGAGACCCAGTACTTC. Its translation: CASRGIGGETQYF. The chain carries TRBV7-9 and TRBJ2-5; D is possibly TRBD2 (5 bases). CDR1 and CDR2 (germline): SEHNR, FQNEAQ (reference sequence). Trimming left V 6 bases short and J 4 bases short, with 12 bases between. The CDR3 is 13 residues long.

V gene TRBV18 combines with J gene TRBJ1-2; the D gene is possibly TRBD1 (5 bases). V was clipped by 3 bases and J by 7 bases, with 24 bases between them. The CDR3 extends over 17 amino acids. CDR1 is KGHSH, CDR2 LQKENI, per germline. CDR3 protein: CASSPKTGTGIVSGYTF. As DNA, the CDR3 is TGTGCCAGCTCACCGAAGACCGGGACTGGGATAGTTAGTGGCTACACCTTC.

CDR3 DNA: TGTGCCAGCAGCCAAGGGGAAGCGGGGGGCACAGATACGCAGTATTTT. As protein: CASSQGEAGGTDTQYF. The chain employs TRBV4-2 and TRBJ2-3; 8 bases line up with TRBD2. The CDR3 is made up of 16 amino acids. After removal of 1 base from V and 1 base from J, the junction contained 4 bases not matched to a gene. Germline V gives CDR1 LGHNA, CDR2 YNFKEQ.

The chain uses TRBV7-9 and TRBJ1-2; 10 bases line up with TRBD1. V shed 8 bases and J 4 bases; nucleotides not matched to a gene: 13. The CDR3 has 16 amino acids. The germline CDR1 and CDR2 sequences are SEHNR and FQNEAQ (reference sequence). The CDR3 DNA reads TGTGCCAGCGATAGCCCCTCGGGACAGGGGTTCTATGGCTACACCTTC. Translation gives CASDSPSGQGFYGYTF. Drawing the rest from reference TRBV7-9 and TRBJ1-2, the complete variable domain is DTGVSQNPRHKITKRGQNVTFRCDPISEHNRLYWYRQTLGQGPEFLTYFQNEAQLEKSRLLSDRFSAERPKGSFSTLEIQRTEQGDSAMYLCASDSPSGQGFYGYTFGSGTRLTVV.

The rearrangement joins TRBV6-4 to TRBJ1-2, with 11 bases that match TRBD1. The germline gives CDR1 MRHNA, CDR2 SNTAGT. V gave up 4 bases and J gave up 6 bases; unmatched junction bases: 10. CDR3 length: 16 amino acids. The CDR3: CASSAFKGQGADGYTF. CDR3 nucleotide sequence: TGTGCCAGCAGTGCCTTCAAAGGACAGGGGGCCGATGGCTACACCTTC.

The chain has TRBV6-2 or TRBV6-3 and TRBJ1-2, with D tentatively TRBD1 (6 bases). V gave up 6 bases and J gave up 4 bases, with 12 bases separating them. The CDR3 contains 13 residues. CDR1 and CDR2 from the germline V gene are MNHEY and SVGEGT. The CDR3 region is CASSLQGIYGYTF. For the CDR3, the DNA is TGTGCCAGCAGCCTACAGGGAATCTATGGCTACACCTTC.

The rearrangement uses TRBV25-1 and TRBJ1-2; maybe TRBD1 (5 bases). The germline gives CDR1 MGHDK, CDR2 SYGVNS. This CDR3 has 13 amino acids. V dropped 6 bases and J dropped 1 base, with 9 bases sitting between them. CDR3 residues: CASSREGNYGYTF. CDR3 coding DNA: TGTGCCAGCAGCAGGGAGGGTAACTATGGCTACACCTTC.

In its sample, this clone was seen a few times. The chain combines TRBV6-5 with TRBJ1-2; D gene uncertain. CDR3 size: 14 residues. Between the trimmed V and J ends, which lost 7 bases and 3 bases, there was a span of 15 bases. CDR1 is MNHEY, CDR2 SVGAGI, per germline. The CDR3 DNA is TGTGCCAGCACCAACACAGTTATGGACTATGGCTACACCTTC. It translates to CASTNTVMDYGYTF.

To note about this clone: Other DNA sequences from this sample encode an identical CDR3 as well. This sequence joins TRBV27 and TRBJ1-4; the D gene is possibly TRBD1 (6 bases). CDR3 length equals 15 residues. With 5 bases removed from V and 3 bases from J, the gap between germline ends came to 13 bases. Germline assignment: CDR1 MNHEY and CDR2 SMNVEV (reference sequence). The CDR3 nucleotides read TGTGCCAGCAGTCCCCGACAGGCCCCTAATGAAAAACTGTTTTTT. It translates to CASSPRQAPNEKLFF.

This clone was picked up a small number of times. The chain recombines TRBV4-3 with TRBJ2-7; TRBD2 agrees at 11 bases. The germline V gene encodes CDR1 LGHNA and CDR2 YSLEER. Germline trimming cut 4 bases from V and 6 bases from J; bases unmatched to any gene: 11. The CDR3 runs to 16 residues. For the CDR3, the DNA is TGCGCCAGCAGCCCCGGGACTAGCGGACCCCTGGGCGAGCAGTACTTC. Amino acids: CASSPGTSGPLGEQYF.

The chain has TRBV20-1 and TRBJ2-2; no firm D call. The CDR3 is 11 residues long. Trimming took off 0 bases at V and 7 bases at J, with 3 bases between the two ends. Germline V gene lookup returns CDR1 DFQATT and CDR2 SNEGSKA (reference sequence). CDR3 residues: CSAREYGELFF. The DNA for the CDR3 is TGCAGTGCTAGAGAATACGGGGAGCTGTTTTTT.

The chain joins TRBV27 to TRBJ2-2; tentatively, D is TRBD1 (5 bases). V was trimmed by 3 bases and J by 2 bases, leaving 13 bases between them. This CDR3 spans 16 amino acids. The V gene's germline CDR1 is MNHEY and CDR2 SMNVEV (reference sequence). In nucleotides, the CDR3 is TGTGCCAGCAGTTTCATCAGCAGGGTAAACACCGGGGAGCTGTTTTTT. Amino acids: CASSFISRVNTGELFF.

This clone was found once. The genes are TRBV10-3 and TRBJ1-5; D is ambiguous. Germline CDR1 is ENHRY and CDR2 is SYGVKD. The V end was cut by 4 bases, the J end by 1 base, with 5 bases between. The length of the CDR3 is 13 residues. CDR3 sequence (DNA): TGTGCCATCAGTGGGCGGAGCAATCAGCCCCAGCATTTT. This codes for CAISGRSNQPQHF.

Comment on this clone: One end of the junction does not line up with germline, which may come from a read error. V and J are TRBV4-1 and TRBJ2-1, with 7 positions matching TRBD1. CDR3 length equals 14 residues. Germline V gene sequence: CDR1 MGHRA, CDR2 YSYEKL. The CDR3 reads CASSQDPRGQLRVF. In DNA, the CDR3 is TGCGCCAGCAGCCAAGATCCACGGGGACAGCTTCGAGTCTTC.

This clone was seen only a few times. The rearrangement uses TRBV24-1 and TRBJ2-7, with a weak D call TRBD2 (6 bases). CDR3 length: 11 residues. CDR1 and CDR2 from the germline V gene are KGHDR and SFDVKD. V lost 7 bases, J lost 6 bases, and 9 bases lay in between. CDR3 region: CATREGSEQYF. The CDR3 nucleotides read TGTGCCACCAGGGAGGGTAGCGAGCAGTACTTC.

CDR3 loop: CSARTGTGNTIYF. The CDR3 DNA reads as TGCAGCGCGCGGACAGGGACTGGAAACACCATATATTTT. The chain is built from TRBV29-1 and TRBJ1-3, with TRBD1 matching 8 bases. V was pared by 7 bases and J by 2 bases, with 4 bases of the junction left unmatched. This CDR3 is built from 13 residues. Germline V gene lookup returns CDR1 SQVTM and CDR2 ANQGSEA.